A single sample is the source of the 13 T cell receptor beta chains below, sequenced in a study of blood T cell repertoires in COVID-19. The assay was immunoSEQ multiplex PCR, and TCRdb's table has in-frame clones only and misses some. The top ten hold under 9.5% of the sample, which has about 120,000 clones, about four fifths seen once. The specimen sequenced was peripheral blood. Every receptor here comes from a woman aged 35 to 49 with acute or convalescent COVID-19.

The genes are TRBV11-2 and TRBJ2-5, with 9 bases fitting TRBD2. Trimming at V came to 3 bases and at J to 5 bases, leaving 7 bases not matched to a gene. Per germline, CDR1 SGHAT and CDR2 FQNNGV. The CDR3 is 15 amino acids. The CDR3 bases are TGTGCCAGCAGCTTCACGCGGGGGGGCACCGAGACCCAGTACTTC. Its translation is CASSFTRGGTETQYF.

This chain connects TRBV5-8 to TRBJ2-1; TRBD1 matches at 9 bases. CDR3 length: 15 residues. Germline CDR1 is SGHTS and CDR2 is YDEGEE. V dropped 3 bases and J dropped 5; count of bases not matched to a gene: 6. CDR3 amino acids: CASSYRDRADNEQFF. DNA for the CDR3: TGTGCCAGCAGCTACCGGGACAGGGCGGACAATGAGCAGTTCTTC.

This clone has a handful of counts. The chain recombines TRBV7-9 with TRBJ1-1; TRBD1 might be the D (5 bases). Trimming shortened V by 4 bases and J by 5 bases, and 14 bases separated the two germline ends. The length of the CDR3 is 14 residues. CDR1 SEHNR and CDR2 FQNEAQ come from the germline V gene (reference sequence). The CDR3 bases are TGTGCCAGCAGCTCCTATAGGGGAAAAACTGAAGCTTTCTTT. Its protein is CASSSYRGKTEAFF.

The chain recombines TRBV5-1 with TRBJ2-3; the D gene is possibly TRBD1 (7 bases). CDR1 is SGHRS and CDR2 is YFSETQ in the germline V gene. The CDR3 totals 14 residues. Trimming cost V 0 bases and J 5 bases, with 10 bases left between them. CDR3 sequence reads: CASSLVQGGDTQYF. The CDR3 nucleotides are TGCGCCAGCAGCTTGGTGCAGGGGGGAGATACGCAGTATTTT.

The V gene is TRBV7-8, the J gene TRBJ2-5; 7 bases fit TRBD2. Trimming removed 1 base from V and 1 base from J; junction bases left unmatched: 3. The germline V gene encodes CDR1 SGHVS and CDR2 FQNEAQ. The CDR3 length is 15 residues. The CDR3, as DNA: TGTGCCAGCAGCTTAGGGGGAGGGGTCCAAGAGACCCAGTACTTC. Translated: CASSLGGGVQETQYF.

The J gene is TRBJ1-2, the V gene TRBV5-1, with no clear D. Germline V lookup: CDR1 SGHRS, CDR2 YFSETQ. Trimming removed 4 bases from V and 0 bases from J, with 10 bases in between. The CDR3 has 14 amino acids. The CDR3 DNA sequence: TGCGCCAGCAGCCTGACAACGGCTAACTATGGCTACACCTTC. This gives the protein CASSLTTANYGYTF.

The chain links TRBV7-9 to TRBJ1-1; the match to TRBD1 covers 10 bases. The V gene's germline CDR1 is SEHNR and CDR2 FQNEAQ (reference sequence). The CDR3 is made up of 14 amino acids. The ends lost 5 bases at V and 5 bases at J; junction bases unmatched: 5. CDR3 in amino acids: CASSGGQGRTEAFF. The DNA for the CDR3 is TGTGCCAGCAGCGGGGGACAGGGGAGAACTGAAGCTTTCTTT.

For the CDR3, the DNA is TGTGCCAGCAGTGTCCAGGGGGCAAATGGCTACACCTTC. Its translation: CASSVQGANGYTF. The chain couples TRBV2 to TRBJ1-2, with 8 bases that match TRBD1. J lost 6 bases, V lost 4 bases, and 4 bases had no gene match. Germline V gene sequence: CDR1 SNHLY, CDR2 FYNNEI. The CDR3 loop spans 13 amino acids.

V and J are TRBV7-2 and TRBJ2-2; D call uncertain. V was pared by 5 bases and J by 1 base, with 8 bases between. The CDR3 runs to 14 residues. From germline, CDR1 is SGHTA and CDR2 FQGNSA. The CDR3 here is CASSLTQNTGELFF. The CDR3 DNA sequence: TGTGCCAGCAGCCTGACACAGAACACCGGGGAGCTGTTTTTT.

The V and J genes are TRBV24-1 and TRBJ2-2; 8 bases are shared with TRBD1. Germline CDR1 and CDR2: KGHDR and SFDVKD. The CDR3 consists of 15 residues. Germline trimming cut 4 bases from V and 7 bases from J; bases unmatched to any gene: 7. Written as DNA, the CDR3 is TGTGCCACCAGTGACCACGGACAGGGTAACGGGGAGCTGTTTTTT. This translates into CATSDHGQGNGELFF.

DNA for the CDR3: TGCGCCAGCAGCTACACTCCCGGGACTGCGTCCTACGAGCAGTACTTC. This translates into CASSYTPGTASYEQYF. The chain uses TRBV5-1 and TRBJ2-7; possible D gene TRBD2, 6 bases. Germline V gene sequence: CDR1 SGHRS, CDR2 YFSETQ. V was cut by 3 bases and J by 1 base, with 17 bases left in between. This CDR3 region has 16 residues. Full variable domain (remainder filled in from reference TRBV5-1 and TRBJ2-7): KAGVTQTPRYLIKTRGQQVTLSCSPISGHRSVSWYQQTPGQGLQFLFEYFSETQRNKGNFPGRFSGRQFSNSRSEMNVSTLELGDSALYLCASSYTPGTASYEQYFGPGTRLTVT.

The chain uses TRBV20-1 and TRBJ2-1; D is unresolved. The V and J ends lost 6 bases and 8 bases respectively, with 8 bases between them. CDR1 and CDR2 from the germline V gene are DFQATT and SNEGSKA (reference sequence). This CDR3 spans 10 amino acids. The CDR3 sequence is CSAGRYEQFF. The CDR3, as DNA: TGCAGTGCCGGCAGGTATGAGCAGTTCTTC.

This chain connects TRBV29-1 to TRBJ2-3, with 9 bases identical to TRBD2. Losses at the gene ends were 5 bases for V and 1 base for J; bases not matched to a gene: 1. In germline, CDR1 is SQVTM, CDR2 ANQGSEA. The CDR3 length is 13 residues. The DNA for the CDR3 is TGCAGCGTTTTAGCGGGGGGCACAGATACGCAGTATTTT. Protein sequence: CSVLAGGTDTQYF.